This T cell receptor (beta chain) was captured by sequencing in a study of blood T cell repertoires in COVID-19. In the study overall: The study drew acute and convalescent COVID-19 samples from the United States, Italy and Spain.

Ages ranged from about 18 to 89 years, with residence in 20 to 30 US areas. Grouping used clinical history reported by participants in a survey and questionnaire. Recovered status applied to Cohort 3 donors who had two consecutive negative PCRs. It also applied to those with clearance or with symptom resolution. Trimming shortened V by 5 bases and J by 6 bases, and 14 bases separated the two germline ends. CDR3 length: 15 amino acids. Germline CDR1 is SEHNR and CDR2 is FQNEAQ (reference sequence). Method: immunoSEQ multiplex PCR; TCRdb's copy keeps in-frame clones and lacks some. The table includes approximately 160,000 clones, about 80% detected once.

The receptor comes from a man aged 45 to 65 who had recovered from COVID-19. The chain carries TRBV7-9 and TRBJ1-6, with D perhaps matching TRBD1 (6 bases). The sequencing input was PBMCs or T cells enriched from blood (not recorded which). CDR3 protein: CASSEGTITNSPLHF. In DNA, the CDR3 is TGTGCCAGCAGCGAAGGGACAATTACTAATTCACCCCTCCACTTT.